This TCR beta chain was identified in a study of shared clonotypes between healthy human individuals (dated by TCRdb to 2018 to 2020). Concerning the study at large: The cohort included three men and two women between 18 and 49 years of age. For each donor, CD4 naive and CD4 memory were each run on three plates, CD8 naive on two plates, and CD8 memory on one plate. Leukapheresis yielded between about 0.8 and 8.9 billion PBMCs per donor. The study deeply sequenced blood TCR repertoires of five healthy adults to estimate repertoire size and the extent of clonotype sharing between individuals. To increase sequencing depth and limit assay-specific biases, TCR repertoire library preparation and sequencing were carried out by different laboratories using diverse techniques. The investigation overall reported the following: Larger estimated clonotype richness was generally found for naive subsets than for memory subsets. Clonotypes shared by all four sorted-subset donors showed higher generation probabilities than non-shared clonotypes. Even with the large sequencing depth, rarefaction of the sorted-subset datasets indicated that sequencing was incomplete. Because the study included a small number of donors, the genetic and exposure-history diversity represented was limited. Sampling was restricted to blood, and TCR repertoires in tissues likely differ from the TCR repertoires found in blood. Across a few donors, approximately 5% of naive CD4, roughly 3.4% of naive CD8, 2% to 2.5% of memory CD4, and over 0.35% of memory CD8 clonotypes were shared. Pairwise subsampling led to the expectation that sequencing depth would affect the degree of clonotype sharing among donors.

CD8 naive samples were obtained by positive selection for CCR7 among CD45RO-negative cells, yielding a CD45RA+CCR7+ population from which TemRA cells were excluded. Healthy HIV-negative adults with no recently reported acute infections or vaccinations were included as donors. Every donor was a Caucasian adult residing in Nashville, Tennessee, USA. After blood collection by leukapheresis, PBMCs were isolated using Ficoll-Histopaque density gradient centrifugation and then cryopreserved in the vapor phase of liquid nitrogen. Analytical flow cytometry was used to check the purity and quantity of each magnetically sorted T cell population. Each sorted fraction had its genomic DNA isolated and then quantified by UV absorbance on a Nanodrop 2000c. The CDR1 and CDR2 encoded by the germline V gene (reference sequence) are MNHEY and SMNVEV. The CDR3 starts with the cysteine, ends with the phenylalanine, and has 13 residues. Only CDR3 DNA remains: 39 bases, in frame from the first base. V was cut back by 5 bases and J by 7 bases, leaving a gap of 12 bases between them.

Comments on this clone: Its binding antigen is unknown. Base qualities are missing; no much larger clone stands one base away.

Using the deep immunoSEQ assay, multiplex PCR amplified TCR CDR3 regions from genomic DNA. For each cell subset, the extracted genomic DNA was distributed evenly across all wells of several immunoSEQ 96-well plates, and each plate served as one replicate. For sorted subsets, each replicate PCR was loaded with roughly 200 ng genomic DNA, equivalent to some 31,000 T cell genomes. Purified libraries were measured with a Qubit 3.0 fluorometer, size-checked on a Bioanalyzer 2100, and measured again with the KAPA Library Quantification kit. Each immunoSEQ 96-well plate was sequenced on its own single-read 150-cycle Illumina NextSeq 550 flow cell. Per the original workflow: Because the immunoSEQ output held only junctional sequences and lacked quality scores, the filtering could not match the filtering applied to full-length reads. To assign V/J genes and CDR3, sequences were annotated using PyIR, a Python wrapper for IgBLAST v1.9, with IMGT germline references. Reads with weak V/J assignments (E-value above 1e-6), missing CDR3, stop codons, out-of-frame junctions, or ambiguous translated residues were removed. A V3J clonotype was defined by an identical inferred V gene, J gene, and CDR3 amino acid sequence. Percentage overlap between repertoires was computed as shared unique clonotypes divided by the size of the smaller repertoire. Richness of each repertoire was evaluated using RTK rarefaction, the Chao1 estimator, and Recon v2.1 estimates of unobserved clonotypes. Generation probabilities were computed with OLGA for all TCRbeta clonotypes obtained by the gDNA method from several donors. TCRdb re-hosts the immuneACCESS table, in-frame sequences only. Its copies lack some clones; in the studies checked, an unresolved V gene accounts for under half of them, and the cause for the rest is not known. The V and J calls and clone size were taken over from that table, and D and trimming were inferred from the DNA. Present in this sample are roughly 770,000 clones, roughly 96% of which were seen just once. Clones ranked in the top ten supply over 0.2% of the sample.

The sequence links TRBV27 to TRBJ2-1; perhaps TRBD1 is the D gene, with 6 bases matching. The sample taken for sequencing was naive CD8+ T cells sorted from blood. What the cell subset or site label conveys for this sample: CD45RA+CCR7+. The sequence was collected from a man aged 25-45 years in good health. The CDR3 protein: CASSHGTMNEQFF. The bases read TGTGCCAGCAGTCACGGGACAATGAATGAGCAGTTCTTC.